These T cell receptor beta chains were read from a single sample in a study of blood T cell repertoires in COVID-19. Sequenced by immunoSEQ multiplex PCR; TCRdb stores in-frame clones only, minus some. Of about 200,000 clones detected, 80% to 90% appear once; the ten largest clones hold 3.5% to 4%. Sequencing was performed on PBMCs or T cells enriched from blood (not recorded which). These receptors originate from a woman aged 40 to 50 with acute COVID-19. The CDR3 runs from the conserved cysteine through the conserved F or W. A D gene is named only where the DNA matches it firmly. Not every row has a clone size; where given, it reads once, few, many or a size class.

>.|TRBV10-1|TRBJ2-7|TRBD1
TGCGCCAGCAGTCCTAACAGGGGCGGTGGGTCCTACGAGCAGTACTTC
CASSPNRGGGSYEQYF
>.|TRBV7-9|TRBJ2-1|.
TGTGCCAGCAGTTCGGGGGGCCCCTACAATGAGCAGTTCTTC
CASSSGGPYNEQFF
>.|TRBV7-7|TRBJ2-3|TRBD2
TGTGCCAGCAGCTTAGAATTGGCGGGAGTTGGAAGCACAGATACGCAGTATTTT
CASSLELAGVGSTDTQYF
>.|TRBV7-8|TRBJ1-6|.
TGTGCCAGCAGCACGGACAGCCGGAATTCACCCCTCCACTTT
CASSTDSRNSPLHF
>once|TRBV28|TRBJ1-2|.
TGTGCCAGCAGTTTATTGGAGGTGGGCAAAGGCTACACCTTC
CASSLLEVGKGYTF
>.|TRBV7-2|TRBJ1-4|.
TGTGCCAGCAGCTTAATCCAAGGGGCGGGAAATGAAAAACTGTTTTTT
CASSLIQGAGNEKLFF
>.|TRBV11-2|TRBJ2-6|.
TGTGCCAGCAGCATGAGCTCTGGGGCCAACGTCCTGACTTTC
CASSMSSGANVLTF
>.|TRBV3-1/TRBV3-2|TRBJ2-7|.
TGTGCCAGCAGCCAAGATTGGGGGGCGGGAGTCGAGCAGTACTTC
CASSQDWGAGVEQYF
>once|TRBV4-3|TRBJ1-1|.
TGCGCCAGCAGCCAAGAACCACAGGGCGACACTGAAGCTTTCTTT
CASSQEPQGDTEAFF
>.|TRBV2|TRBJ1-6|.
TGTGCCAGCAGTGACCGGGTTTATAATTCACCCCTCCACTTT
CASSDRVYNSPLHF
>.|TRBV18|TRBJ2-1|TRBD2
TGTGCCAGCTCACCCATACAGCGGGGCGACAATGAGCAGTTCTTC
CASSPIQRGDNEQFF
>.|TRBV28|TRBJ1-2|.
TGTGCCAGCAGCCCCTTCGGTAGCTATGGCTACACCTTC
CASSPFGSYGYTF
>.|TRBV28|TRBJ1-2|.
TGTGCCAGCAGTTTCGTTTCCCGGGACTCCCGAATCTATGGCTACACCTTC
CASSFVSRDSRIYGYTF
>.|TRBV28|TRBJ2-5|TRBD2
TGTGTTTTGGCAGGGACTAGCGGGGAAGAGACCCAGTACTTC
CVLAGTSGEETQYF
>.|TRBV5-4|TRBJ1-1|.
TGTGCCAGCAGCGCCGACAGGACAATGAACACTGAAGCTTTCTTT
CASSADRTMNTEAFF
>.|TRBV21-1|TRBJ2-3|.
TGTGCCAGCAGCAGGCCCCCGGGGGATACGCAGTATTTT
CASSRPPGDTQYF
>once|TRBV28|TRBJ1-2|TRBD1
TGTGCCAGCAGCGTACCAAGACAGGGTGGCGGTAACTATGGCTACACCTTC
CASSVPRQGGGNYGYTF
>once|TRBV4-3|TRBJ2-2|TRBD2
TGCGCCAGCAGCCGCTCGGAGCGGGGACGGACCGGGGAGCTGTTTTTT
CASSRSERGRTGELFF
>.|TRBV6-4|TRBJ1-5|.
TGTGCCAGCAGTGACGGACAGACGGGCAATCAGCCCCAGCATTTT
CASSDGQTGNQPQHF
>.|TRBV28|TRBJ1-2|.
TGTGCCAGCAGCCCACCTTTTGGAGGGGCCTATGGCTACACCTTC
CASSPPFGGAYGYTF
>.|TRBV12-3/TRBV12-4|TRBJ1-2|TRBD1
TGTGCCAGCAGTTTTTCAGGGGGCAGTGGCTACACCTTC
CASSFSGGSGYTF
>.|TRBV28|TRBJ1-2|TRBD1
TGTGCCAGCAGTTTACAGACAGGGGGCTCTGGCTACACCTTC
CASSLQTGGSGYTF
>once|TRBV6-5|TRBJ2-5|TRBD2
TGTGCCAGCACCGGGACTAGCGGCCAAGAGACCCAGTACTTC
CASTGTSGQETQYF
>.|TRBV28|TRBJ2-2|.
TGTGCCAGCAGTTCGCTAGTCCCCACCGGGGAGCTGTTTTTT
CASSSLVPTGELFF
>.|TRBV28|TRBJ1-3|TRBD1
TGTGCCAGCAGTCCCTCCGGACAGGGGGTATGGGGCACCATATATTTT
CASSPSGQGVWGTIYF
>.|TRBV6-5|TRBJ2-7|TRBD1
TGTGCCAGCAGTCGGGGCCGGGACAGGGTCGCCGAGCAGTACTTC
CASSRGRDRVAEQYF
>once|TRBV7-3|TRBJ2-1|.
TGTGCCAGCAGCCTTCGAGGAAGGTCTGGCAATGAGCAGTTCTTC
CASSLRGRSGNEQFF
>.|TRBV18|TRBJ1-2|TRBD1
TGTGCCAGCTCACCAGGGACAGGCCGTTATGGCTACACCTTC
CASSPGTGRYGYTF